This T cell receptor (beta chain) was found in a study of CXCR3-negative and CXCR3-positive naive CD8 T cells. Overall study findings and caveats: Diversity was high in both naive subsets and much lower in memory cells. CXCR3-positive naive cells had TRB CDR3s that were more hydrophobic than CXCR3-negative naive cells had.

TRB cDNA was prepared as libraries by UMI-labeled 5' RACE. Following a re-call of the 5' RACE reads, TCRdb has one entry per CDR3 protein and lacks DNA. Its table records 150,000 or so distinct CDR3 sequences. Triplicate sorts, around 300,000 cells apiece, were made for each CD8+ T cell subset. Naive CD8+ T cells displayed a CD45RO-CCR7+CD27+CD95- phenotype. The germline V gene has CDR1 SGHDT and CDR2 YYEEEE. The CDR3 is 16 amino acids. As for this clonotype: Its target is not known.

The TCR comes from a human donor in good health. Some clones in this sample may be carry-over from other donors' samples. The chain links TRBV5-6 to TRBJ2-7. Specimen: naive CXCR3+ CD8+ T cells from blood. Subset defined: CD45RO-CCR7+CD27+CD95- naive CD8+ T cells expressing CXCR3 (TNR3+). CDR3: CASSLALVNRAYEQYF.